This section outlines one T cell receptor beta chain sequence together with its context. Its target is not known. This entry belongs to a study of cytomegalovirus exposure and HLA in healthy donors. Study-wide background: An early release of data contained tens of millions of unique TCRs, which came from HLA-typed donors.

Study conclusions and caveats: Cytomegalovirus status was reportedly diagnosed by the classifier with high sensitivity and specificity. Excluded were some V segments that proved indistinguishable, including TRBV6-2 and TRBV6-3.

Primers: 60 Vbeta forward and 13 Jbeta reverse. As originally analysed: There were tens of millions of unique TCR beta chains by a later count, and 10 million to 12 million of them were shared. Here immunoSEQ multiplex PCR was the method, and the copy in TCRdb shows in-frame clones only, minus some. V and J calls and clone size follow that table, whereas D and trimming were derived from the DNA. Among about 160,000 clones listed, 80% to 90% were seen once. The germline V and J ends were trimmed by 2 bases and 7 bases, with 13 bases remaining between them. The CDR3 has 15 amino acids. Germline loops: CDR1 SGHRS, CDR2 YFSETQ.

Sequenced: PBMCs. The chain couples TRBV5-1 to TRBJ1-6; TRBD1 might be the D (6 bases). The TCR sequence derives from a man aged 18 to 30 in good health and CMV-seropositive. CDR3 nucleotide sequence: TGCGCCAGCAGCTTAATTCCCGACAGGAATTCACCCCTCCACTTT. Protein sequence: CASSLIPDRNSPLHF.